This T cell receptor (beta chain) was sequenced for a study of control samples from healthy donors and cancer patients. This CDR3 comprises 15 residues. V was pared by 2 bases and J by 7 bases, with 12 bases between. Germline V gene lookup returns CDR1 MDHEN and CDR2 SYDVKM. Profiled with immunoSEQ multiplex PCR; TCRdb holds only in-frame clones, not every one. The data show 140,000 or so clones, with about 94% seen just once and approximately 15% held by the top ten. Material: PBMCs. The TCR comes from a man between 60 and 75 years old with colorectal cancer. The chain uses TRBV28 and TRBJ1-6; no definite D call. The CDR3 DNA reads TGTGCCAGCAGTTTAATCCGGGCTCAAAATTCACCCCTCCACTTT. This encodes CASSLIRAQNSPLHF.